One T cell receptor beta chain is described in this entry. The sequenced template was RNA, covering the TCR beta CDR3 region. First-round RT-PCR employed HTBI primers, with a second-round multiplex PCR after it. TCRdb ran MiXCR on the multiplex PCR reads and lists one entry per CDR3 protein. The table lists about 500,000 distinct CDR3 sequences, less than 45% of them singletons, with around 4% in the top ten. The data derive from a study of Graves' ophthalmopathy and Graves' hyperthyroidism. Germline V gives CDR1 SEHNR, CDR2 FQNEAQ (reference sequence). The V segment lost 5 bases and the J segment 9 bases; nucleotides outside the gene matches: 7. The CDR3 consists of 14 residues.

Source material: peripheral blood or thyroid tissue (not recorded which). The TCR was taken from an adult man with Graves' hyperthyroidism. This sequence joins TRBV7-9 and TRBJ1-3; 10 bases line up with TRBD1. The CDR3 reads CASSVGDRGSTIYF. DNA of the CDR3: TGTGCCAGCAGCGTAGGGGACAGGGGTAGCACCATATATTTT.